This record covers a single TCR beta chain. Its antigen is still unknown. Semi-nested PCR with Nested Universal Primer A followed constant-region reverse priming of full-length variable regions. TCRdb used MiXCR to reprocess the 5' RACE reads, holding one entry per CDR3 protein. The sample includes 5,000 or so distinct CDR3 sequences, roughly 38% of them seen just once. The study's findings and limits: Tumor Treg TCRs overlapped most with tumor naive CD4+ cells. Tumor memory CD4+ T cell TCR gene usage was found to cluster with blood and lymph node memory CD4+ cells and with lymph node naive CD4+ cells.

Unmatched junction bases numbered 15, after V lost 10 bases and J lost 6 bases. The CDR3 runs 15 residues. Per germline, CDR1 MNHEY and CDR2 SMNVEV (reference sequence). Memory CD4+ T cells were sorted as CD4+CD45RO+CD25- cells. The source material was memory CD4+ T cells sorted from blood. As to subset: memory CD4+ T cells, CD4+CD45RO+CD25-. The rearrangement links TRBV27 to TRBJ2-3; TRBD1 matches at 8 bases. The source is a female donor with breast cancer. CDR3 coding DNA: TGTGCCACCAAACGCCGGGACAGGATATGGGATACGCAGTATTTT. Protein: CATKRRDRIWDTQYF.